The TCR beta chain under discussion was sequenced for a study of cytomegalovirus exposure and HLA in healthy donors (dated by TCRdb to about 2017). Broadly, across the study: An earlier analysis of approximately 590 of the donors reported about 250 Gb of sequence data and about 100 million unique TCR beta sequences from about 179 million T cells. An early release that covered several hundred HLA-typed donors contained 300 to 350 gigabases of sequencing data and approximately 85 million unique TCR sequences. Of the roughly 390 genotyped donors, 81% were placed in the genetic ancestry cluster associated with self-reported Caucasian donors. The study was designed to test whether signatures of past pathogen exposure could be identified by cataloging public T cell receptors. Using immunosequencing, the study profiled T cell repertoires from approximately 700 subjects and related those repertoires to cytomegalovirus serostatus. Along with the roughly 610-subject first cohort, a separate validation cohort of about 110 different subjects was used. To predict cytomegalovirus infection status, the study brought together high-throughput TCR immunosequencing, statistical association of individual TCRs with disease status, and machine learning. To study patterns of TCR occurrence, a later analysis re-analyzed previously published TCR beta repertoires from 550 to 800 donors and added high-resolution HLA genotyping. Rather than drawing on any new phenotypic data, the later analysis identified candidate immune exposures from TCR beta sequences and the way those sequences occurred across donors. To decide whether each TCR beta V gene segment behaved as functional or pseudogenic, an earlier analysis of fewer than 750 of the donors relied on high-throughput TCR beta sequencing. Alongside the repertoire data, information on donor age, sex, ethnicity and CMV serostatus was compiled. A later genetic analysis used genome-wide SNP genotypes for about three fifths of the 666 donors, treating that subset as a discovery cohort. All discovery cohort repertoires had been generated using a single sequencing platform. HLA typing covered class I and class II loci at four-digit resolution. The number of typed donors differed by locus: 629-630 for A, B, C, DRB1 and DQB1; roughly 510 for DQA1; approximately 600 for DPA1; and 450 to 480 for DPB1. Four to six DR-DQ haplotypes were handled as single units for association and clustering, since linkage in the cohort was strong. Across about 380 genotyped donors of the cohort, an average of about 240,000 unique TCR beta nucleotide sequences per donor were sequenced, and roughly 18% of those sequences were non-productive.

The germline V gene (reference sequence) yields GTSNPN for CDR1 and SVGIG for CDR2. The cysteine opens and the phenylalanine closes a CDR3 of 13 amino acids. The sequence is cut down to CDR3 DNA, 39 bases in frame from base 1. V was cut back by 3 bases and J by 11 bases, leaving a gap of 16 bases between them. A word on this clone: It lacks a known antigen. No clone much larger than this one lies a single base away; base qualities are absent.

The library was built by means of the immunoSEQ multiplex PCR assay. For the multiplex PCR, a mixture combining 60 forward primers for TCR Vbeta segments and 13 reverse primers for TCR Jbeta segments was used. Amplification of the CDR3 region of rearranged TCR beta genes was performed with a multiplex PCR assay on genomic DNA. The Illumina HiSeq System was used to sequence the amplified TCR beta libraries as 87-base-pair reads. As for the authors' bioinformatics: A later analysis tallied around 82 million unique TCR beta chains across the 650 to 750 repertoires, and roughly 11 million of those chains were shared by two or more donors. Raw reads were error-corrected and collapsed into unique sequences by a nearest-neighbor algorithm in which closely related sequences were merged to remove PCR and sequencing errors. Alignment of CDR3 sequences to IMGT reference sequences was used to assign V, D and J gene segments. For a sequence to be retained, a match of at least six nucleotides to both a V gene segment and a J gene segment was required. A rearrangement counted as productive if the CDR3 had no stop codons and remained in frame with V and J, and every other rearrangement counted as non-productive. CDR3 was defined by IMGT convention, running from the second conserved V-encoded cysteine to the conserved J-encoded phenylalanine. The earlier analysis of some 600 of the donors excluded sequences that lacked an unambiguous match to a single V gene segment. An earlier analysis of approximately 590 of the donors classified V segments as functional when productive rearrangements were above 56.7% and as segregating when the standard deviation between donors was above 5%. A statistical classification framework was built for diagnosing cytomegalovirus status from the catalog of TCR beta chain sequences. A later analysis assigned V and J genes by comparing TCR nucleotide sequences with IMGT/GENE-DB human TR gene sequences. In a later analysis, CDR3 sequences and most-parsimonious VDJ recombination scenarios were assigned using the TCRdist pipeline. In a later analysis, each TCR beta chain was defined by its CDR3 amino acid sequence together with its V-gene family, and reads lacking a unique V-gene family were excluded. As a way to deal with suspected cross-contamination and a sequencing artifact, a later analysis dropped hundreds of nucleotide sequences that were highly shared and had low generation probability. In a later analysis, a clonal expansion index for each public chain was calculated from normalized within-repertoire ranks of inferred template counts. In a later analysis, generation probabilities were computed with a VDJ recombination model fitted to out-of-frame rearrangements, and the resulting probabilities were checked against IGoR. In a later analysis, hypergeometric tests were used to score TCR-TCR, TCR-HLA and TCR-CMV co-occurrence, with a repertoire-size bias correction applied to TCR pairs. To estimate false discovery rates, a later analysis permuted the HLA or CMV assignments 20 times. In a later analysis, co-occurring TCRs were grouped using DBSCAN, and TCRdist sequence similarity was added for clustering within HLA-allele-positive subsets. Co-occurrence clustering excluded repertoires with fewer than 30,000 or more than 120,000 public chains, plus five with anomalous nucleotide sharing. TCRdb stores this immuneACCESS table with in-frame sequences only. Part of the clones is absent; in the studies checked, under half of the shortfall reflects unresolved V genes, and no reason is known for the rest. V, J and clone size derive from that table, while D and trimming were established from the DNA sequence. The sample includes 40,000 to 60,000 clones, with 60% to 75% observed a single time. The biggest ten clones account for about 9.3% of the sample.

In total, approximately 700 healthy bone marrow donors made up the cohort. All cohort members were sampled while nominally healthy, although unrecorded immune exposures were likely present. The donor tested CMV seronegative, placing the donor among the 350 or so seronegative members of the cohort. A peripheral blood sample was provided by each donor, and peripheral blood mononuclear cells were used for TCR beta sequencing. The Qiagen DNeasy Blood Extraction Kit was used to extract genomic DNA from the blood cell samples. Points the paper makes about the study in general: In a later genetic analysis, a missense DCLRE1C variant was associated with V-gene and J-gene trimming of TCR beta chains, and the association was replicated in an independent cohort. A further reported finding was that TCR beta sequences accurately predicted the HLA-A and HLA-B alleles for most subjects in the first cohort. In both the original and validation cohorts, the classifier was reported to diagnose cytomegalovirus status with high specificity and sensitivity. According to the authors, the approach could potentially be generalized to other disease states and immunological phenotypes. Compared with equally common non-associated chains, HLA-associated TCR beta chains in a later analysis were more clonally expanded and had lower generation probabilities. Linkage disequilibrium might explain the correlated functional status among segregating V segments, but an unknown experimental factor could not be excluded. A total of fewer than 200 TCR beta chains were listed by the study as associated with cytomegalovirus. A group of highly shared sequence variants was considered likely to be a technical artifact of the sequencing pipeline. While some public TCRs were present in many individuals, most TCR sequences turned up only very rarely across donors. A later analysis associated 15,000 or so TCR beta sequences with specific HLA alleles at a false discovery rate of 0.05. Because counts were too low, about 18 rarely observed V segments, including chromosome 9 orphons, were excluded from the earlier analysis of 500 to 700 of the donors. When HLA alleles, especially DR and DQ, strongly co-occurred, TCR associations were difficult to assign to individual alleles. A later analysis found that most CMV-associated TCR beta chains appeared HLA-restricted, with HLA associations seemingly driven largely by CMV exposure. Because HLA typing was missing for some donors at each locus, association tests included only the typed subset. The 87-base-pair reads could not distinguish some IMGT-functional V segments, including TRBV6-2 and TRBV6-3, so those segments were excluded. Presence/absence analyses assumed roughly uniform sequencing depth across donors, an assumption that may not hold. Only TCR beta chains were sequenced in this cohort, and the absence of alpha or paired-chain data limited detectable features. According to a later analysis, TCR association rates differed among HLA loci, with DRB1 alleles showing the most associated TCRs and HLA-C alleles showing the fewest. In a later genetic analysis, fewer N-insertions in productive TCRs were reported among donors in an Asian-associated ancestry cluster than the 666-donor mean. An earlier analysis of 587 of the donors showed that most TCR beta V segments appeared in productive rearrangements either about 90% or about 30% of the time, which broadly matched IMGT annotations. In vitro tests confirmed that three of the cytomegalovirus-associated TCR beta chains recognize cytomegalovirus antigens. According to a later analysis, parvovirus B19, influenza, CMV and Epstein-Barr virus appeared linked to several top co-occurrence clusters. Immune exposure information for the cohort was limited to CMV serostatus.

This clonotype was obtained from a woman aged 45 to 65 in good health and CMV-seronegative. Sequencing used PBMCs. The rearrangement combines TRBV30 with TRBJ1-4; a confident D gene designation cannot be given. The bases are TGTGCCTGGAGCCCGGGATCTATGGGGAAACTGTTTTTT. It translates to CAWSPGSMGKLFF.